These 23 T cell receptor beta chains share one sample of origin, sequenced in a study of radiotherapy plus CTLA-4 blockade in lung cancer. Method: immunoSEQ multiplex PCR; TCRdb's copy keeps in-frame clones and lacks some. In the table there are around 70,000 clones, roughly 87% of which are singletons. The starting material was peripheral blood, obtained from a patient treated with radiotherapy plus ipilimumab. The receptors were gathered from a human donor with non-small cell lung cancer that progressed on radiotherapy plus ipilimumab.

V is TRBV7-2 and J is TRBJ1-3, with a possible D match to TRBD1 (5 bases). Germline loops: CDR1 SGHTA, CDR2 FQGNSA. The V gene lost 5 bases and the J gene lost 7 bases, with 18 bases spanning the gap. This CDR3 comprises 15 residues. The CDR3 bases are TGTGCCAGCAGCCGCCCGGGGCGGGTTAGGAACACCATATATTTT. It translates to CASSRPGRVRNTIYF.

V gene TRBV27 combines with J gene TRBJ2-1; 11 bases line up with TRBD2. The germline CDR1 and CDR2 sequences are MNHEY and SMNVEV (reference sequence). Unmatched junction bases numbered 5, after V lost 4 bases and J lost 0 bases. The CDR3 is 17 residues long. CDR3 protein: CASSSLGTSGSYNEQFF. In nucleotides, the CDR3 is TGTGCCAGCAGTTCCCTCGGGACTAGCGGCTCCTACAATGAGCAGTTCTTC.

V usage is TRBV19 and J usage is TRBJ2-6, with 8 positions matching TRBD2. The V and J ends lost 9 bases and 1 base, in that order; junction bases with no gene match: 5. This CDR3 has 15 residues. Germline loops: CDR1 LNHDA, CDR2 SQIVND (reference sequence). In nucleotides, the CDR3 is TGTGCCAGCGAGCGGGGGATATCTGGGGCCAACGTCCTGACTTTC. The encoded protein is CASERGISGANVLTF.

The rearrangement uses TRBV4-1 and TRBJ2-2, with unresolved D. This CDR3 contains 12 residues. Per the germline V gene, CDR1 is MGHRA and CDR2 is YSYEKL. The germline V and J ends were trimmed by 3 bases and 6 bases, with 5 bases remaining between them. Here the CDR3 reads CASSHPSGELFF. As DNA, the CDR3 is TGCGCCAGCAGCCACCCCTCCGGGGAGCTGTTTTTT.

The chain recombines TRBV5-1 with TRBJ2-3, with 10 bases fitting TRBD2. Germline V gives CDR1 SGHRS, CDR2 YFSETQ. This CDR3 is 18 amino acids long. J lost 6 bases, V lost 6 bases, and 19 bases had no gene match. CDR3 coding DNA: TGCGCCAGCACATCGGGACTAGCGACTGGTGGGGACGCGGATACGCAGTATTTT. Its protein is CASTSGLATGGDADTQYF. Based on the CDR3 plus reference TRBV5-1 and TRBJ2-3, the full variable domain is KAGVTQTPRYLIKTRGQQVTLSCSPISGHRSVSWYQQTPGQGLQFLFEYFSETQRNKGNFPGRFSGRQFSNSRSEMNVSTLELGDSALYLCASTSGLATGGDADTQYFGPGTRLTVL.

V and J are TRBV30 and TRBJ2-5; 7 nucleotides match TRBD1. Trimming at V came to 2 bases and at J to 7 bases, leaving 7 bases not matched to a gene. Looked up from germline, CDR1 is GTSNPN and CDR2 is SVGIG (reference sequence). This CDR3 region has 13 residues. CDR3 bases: TGTGCCTGGAGTAGACAGGGACGAGCGACCCAGTACTTC. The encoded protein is CAWSRQGRATQYF.

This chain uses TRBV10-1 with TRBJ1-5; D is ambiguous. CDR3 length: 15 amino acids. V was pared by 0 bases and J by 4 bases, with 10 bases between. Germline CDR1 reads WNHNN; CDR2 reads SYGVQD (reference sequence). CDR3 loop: CASSESSQENQPQHF. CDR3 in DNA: TGCGCCAGCAGTGAGTCGAGTCAGGAGAATCAGCCCCAGCATTTT.

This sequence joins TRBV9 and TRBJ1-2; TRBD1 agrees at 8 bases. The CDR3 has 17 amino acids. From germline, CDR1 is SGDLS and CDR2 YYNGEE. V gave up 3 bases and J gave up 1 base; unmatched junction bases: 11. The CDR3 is CASSGDFGQGFNYGYTF. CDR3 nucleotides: TGTGCCAGCAGCGGAGATTTCGGACAGGGTTTTAACTATGGCTACACCTTC.

The CDR3 sequence is CASSDGRGPYEQYF. The CDR3 DNA sequence: TGTGCCAGCAGTGATGGGAGGGGTCCTTACGAGCAGTACTTC. The rearrangement uses TRBV6-1 and TRBJ2-7, with 7 bases identical to TRBD2. The CDR3 consists of 14 residues. Germline V CDR1 and CDR2: MNHNS, SASEGT. J gave up 4 bases and V 3 bases, and 6 bases lay outside the gene matches.

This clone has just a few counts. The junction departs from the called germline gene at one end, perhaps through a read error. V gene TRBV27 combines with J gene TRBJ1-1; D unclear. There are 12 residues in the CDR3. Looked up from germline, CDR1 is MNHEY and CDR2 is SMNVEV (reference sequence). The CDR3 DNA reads TGTGCCACCAGTGATCGTGACACCGAAGCTTTCTTT. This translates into CATSDRDTEAFF.

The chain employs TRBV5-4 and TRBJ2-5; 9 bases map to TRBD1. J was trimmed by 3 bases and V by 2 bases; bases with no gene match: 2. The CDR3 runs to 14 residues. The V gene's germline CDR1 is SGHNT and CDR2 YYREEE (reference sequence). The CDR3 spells CASSLGTGKETQYF. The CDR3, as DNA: TGTGCCAGCAGCTTAGGGACAGGGAAAGAGACCCAGTACTTC.

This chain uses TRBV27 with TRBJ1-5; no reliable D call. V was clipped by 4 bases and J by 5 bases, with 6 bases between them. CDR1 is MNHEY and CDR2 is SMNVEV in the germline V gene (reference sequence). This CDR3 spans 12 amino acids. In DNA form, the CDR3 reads TGTGCCAGCAGTTCCCCCTATCAGCCCCAGCATTTT. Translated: CASSSPYQPQHF.

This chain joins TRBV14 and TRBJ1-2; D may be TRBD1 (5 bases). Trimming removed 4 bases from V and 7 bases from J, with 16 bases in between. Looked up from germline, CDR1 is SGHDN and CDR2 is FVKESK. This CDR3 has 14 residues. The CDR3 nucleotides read TGTGCCAGCAGCCCCCGGACAAGCTCTTTTGGCTACACCTTC. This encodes CASSPRTSSFGYTF.

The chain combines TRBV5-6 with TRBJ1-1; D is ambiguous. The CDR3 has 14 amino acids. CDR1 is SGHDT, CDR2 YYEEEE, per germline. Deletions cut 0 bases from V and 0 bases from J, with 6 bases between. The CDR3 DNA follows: TGTGCCAGCAGCTTGGATGTCATGAACACTGAAGCTTTCTTT. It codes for CASSLDVMNTEAFF.

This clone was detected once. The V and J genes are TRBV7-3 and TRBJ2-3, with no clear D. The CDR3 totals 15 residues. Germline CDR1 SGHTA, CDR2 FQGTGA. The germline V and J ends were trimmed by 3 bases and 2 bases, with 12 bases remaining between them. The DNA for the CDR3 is TGTGCCAGCAGCTTGACCCGGGCCCCCACAGATACGCAGTATTTT. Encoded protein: CASSLTRAPTDTQYF. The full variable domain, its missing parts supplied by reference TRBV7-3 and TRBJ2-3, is GAGVSQTPSNKVTEKGKYVELRCDPISGHTALYWYRQSLGQGPEFLIYFQGTGAADDSGLPNDRFFAVRPEGSVSTLKIQRTERGDSAVYLCASSLTRAPTDTQYFGPGTRLTVL.

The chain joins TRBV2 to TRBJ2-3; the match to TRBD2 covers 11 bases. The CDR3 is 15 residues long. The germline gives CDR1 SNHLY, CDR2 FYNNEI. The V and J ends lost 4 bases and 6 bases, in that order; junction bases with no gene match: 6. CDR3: CASSVLAGGGDTQYF. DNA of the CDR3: TGTGCCAGCAGTGTCCTAGCGGGAGGTGGGGATACGCAGTATTTT.

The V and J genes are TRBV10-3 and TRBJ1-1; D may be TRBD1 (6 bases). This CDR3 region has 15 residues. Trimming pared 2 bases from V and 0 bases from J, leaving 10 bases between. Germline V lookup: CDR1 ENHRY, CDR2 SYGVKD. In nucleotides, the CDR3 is TGTGCCATCAGTGAGCGGGGGGGGCTGAACACTGAAGCTTTCTTT. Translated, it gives CAISERGGLNTEAFF.

CDR3 DNA sequence: TGTGCCAGTAGTATGACCCCCAGGGGCCGTGAAGCTTTCTTT. As protein: CASSMTPRGREAFF. This chain links TRBV19 with TRBJ1-1, with a weak D call TRBD1 (6 bases). The CDR3 runs 14 residues. V lost 3 bases and J 7 bases, leaving 15 bases between the germline ends. Germline V gene data show CDR1 as LNHDA and CDR2 as SQIVND (reference sequence). Using reference TRBV19 and TRBJ1-1 for the parts outside the CDR3, the full variable domain is DGGITQSPKYLFRKEGQNVTLSCEQNLNHDAMYWYRQDPGQGLRLIYYSQIVNDFQKGDIAEGYSVSREKKESFPLTVTSAQKNPTAFYLCASSMTPRGREAFFGQGTRLTVV.

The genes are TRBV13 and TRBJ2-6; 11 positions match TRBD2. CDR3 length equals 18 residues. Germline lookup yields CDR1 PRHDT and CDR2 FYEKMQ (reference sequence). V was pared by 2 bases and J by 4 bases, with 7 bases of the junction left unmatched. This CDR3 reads CASSLSKLAGVGANVLTF. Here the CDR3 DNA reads TGTGCCAGCAGCTTAAGTAAACTAGCGGGAGTGGGGGCCAACGTCCTGACTTTC. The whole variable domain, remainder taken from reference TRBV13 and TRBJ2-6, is AAGVIQSPRHLIKEKRETATLKCYPIPRHDTVYWYQQGPGQDPQFLISFYEKMQSDKGSIPDRFSAQQFSDYHSELNMSSLELGDSALYFCASSLSKLAGVGANVLTFGAGSRLTVL.

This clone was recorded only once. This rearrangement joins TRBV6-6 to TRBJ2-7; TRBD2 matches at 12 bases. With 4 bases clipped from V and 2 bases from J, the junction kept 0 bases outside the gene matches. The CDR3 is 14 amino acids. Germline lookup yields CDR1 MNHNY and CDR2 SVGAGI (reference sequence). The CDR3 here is CASSSSGRAYEQYV. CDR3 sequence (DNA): TGTGCCAGCAGTTCTAGCGGGAGGGCCTACGAGCAGTACGTC.

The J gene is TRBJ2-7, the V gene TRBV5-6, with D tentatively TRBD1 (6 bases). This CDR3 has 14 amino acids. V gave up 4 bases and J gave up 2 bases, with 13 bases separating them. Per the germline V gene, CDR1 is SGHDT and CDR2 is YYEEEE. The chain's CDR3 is CASSPQGPTYEQYF. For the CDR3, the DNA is TGTGCCAGCAGCCCACAGGGTCCAACCTACGAGCAGTACTTC.

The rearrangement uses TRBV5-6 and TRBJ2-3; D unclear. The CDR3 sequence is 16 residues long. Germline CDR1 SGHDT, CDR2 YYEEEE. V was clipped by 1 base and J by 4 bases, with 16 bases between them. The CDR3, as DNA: TGTGCCAGCAGCTTGAATTGGCTAAGCCGCGCAGATACGCAGTATTTT. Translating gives CASSLNWLSRADTQYF.

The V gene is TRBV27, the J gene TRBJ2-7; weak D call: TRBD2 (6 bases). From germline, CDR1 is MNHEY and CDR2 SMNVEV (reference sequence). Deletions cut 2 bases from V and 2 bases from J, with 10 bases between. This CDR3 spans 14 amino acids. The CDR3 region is CASSLSPGAYEQYV. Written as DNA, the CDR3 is TGTGCCAGCAGTTTAAGCCCGGGGGCCTACGAGCAGTACGTC.